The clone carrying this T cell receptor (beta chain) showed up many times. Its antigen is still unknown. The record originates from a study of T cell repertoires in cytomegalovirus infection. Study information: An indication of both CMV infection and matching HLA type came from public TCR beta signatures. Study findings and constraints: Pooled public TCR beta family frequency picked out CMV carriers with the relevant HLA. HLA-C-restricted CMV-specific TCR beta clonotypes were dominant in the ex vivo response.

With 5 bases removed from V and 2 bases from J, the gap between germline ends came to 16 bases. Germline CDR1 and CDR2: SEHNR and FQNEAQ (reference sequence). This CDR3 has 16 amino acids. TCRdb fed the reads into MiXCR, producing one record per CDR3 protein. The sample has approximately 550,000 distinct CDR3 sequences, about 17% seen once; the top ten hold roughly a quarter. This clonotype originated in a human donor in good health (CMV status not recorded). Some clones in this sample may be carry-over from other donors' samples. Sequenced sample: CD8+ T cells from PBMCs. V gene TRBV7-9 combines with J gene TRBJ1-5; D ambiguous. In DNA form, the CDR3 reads TGTGCCAGCAGCGCTGAAGGGTCCACAGGCAATCAGCCCCAGCATTTT. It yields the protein CASSAEGSTGNQPQHF.